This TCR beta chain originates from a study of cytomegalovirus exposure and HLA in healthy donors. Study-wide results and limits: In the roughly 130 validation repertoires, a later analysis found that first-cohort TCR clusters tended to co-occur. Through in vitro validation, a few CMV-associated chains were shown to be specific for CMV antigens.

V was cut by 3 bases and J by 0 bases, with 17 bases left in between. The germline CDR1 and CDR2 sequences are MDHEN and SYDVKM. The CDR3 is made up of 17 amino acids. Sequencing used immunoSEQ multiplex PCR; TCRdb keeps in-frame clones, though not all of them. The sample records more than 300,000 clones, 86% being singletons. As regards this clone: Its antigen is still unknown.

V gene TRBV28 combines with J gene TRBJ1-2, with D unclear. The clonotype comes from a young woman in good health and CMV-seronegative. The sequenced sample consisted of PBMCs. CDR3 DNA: TGTGCCAGCAGTTTCACCTATAGAGACCTAGCTAACTATGGCTACACCTTC. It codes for CASSFTYRDLANYGYTF.